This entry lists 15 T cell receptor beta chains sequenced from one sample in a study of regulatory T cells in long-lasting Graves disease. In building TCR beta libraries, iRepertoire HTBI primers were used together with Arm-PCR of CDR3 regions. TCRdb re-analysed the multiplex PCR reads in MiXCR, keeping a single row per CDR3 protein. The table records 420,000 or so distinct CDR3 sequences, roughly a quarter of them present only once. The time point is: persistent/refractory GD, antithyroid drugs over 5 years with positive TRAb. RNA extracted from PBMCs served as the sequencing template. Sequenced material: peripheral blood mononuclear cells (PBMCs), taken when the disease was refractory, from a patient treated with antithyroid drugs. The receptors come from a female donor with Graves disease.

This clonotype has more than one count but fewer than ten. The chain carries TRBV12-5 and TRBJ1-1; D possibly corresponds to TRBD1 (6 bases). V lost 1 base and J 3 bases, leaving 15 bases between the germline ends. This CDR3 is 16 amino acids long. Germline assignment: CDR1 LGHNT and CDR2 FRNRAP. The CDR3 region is CASGLDTGWGYTEAFF. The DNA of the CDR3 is TGTGCTAGTGGTTTGGACACAGGGTGGGGATACACTGAAGCTTTCTTT.

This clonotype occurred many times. The CDR3 region has the DNA TGTGCCAGCAGTTTCGGGGCGGGTTCGGGCAATGAGCAGTTCTTC. It is translated as CASSFGAGSGNEQFF. The J gene is TRBJ2-1, the V gene TRBV12-3 or TRBV12-4, with D perhaps matching TRBD1 or TRBD2 (5 bases each). The CDR3 consists of 15 residues. The ends were cut back, 3 bases at V and 6 bases at J, with 15 bases in the middle.

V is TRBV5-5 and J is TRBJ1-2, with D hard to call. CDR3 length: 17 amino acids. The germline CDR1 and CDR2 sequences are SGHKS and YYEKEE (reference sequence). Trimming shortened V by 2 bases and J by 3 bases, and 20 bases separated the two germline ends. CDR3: CASSFGPKGLIDYGYTF. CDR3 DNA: TGTGCCAGCAGCTTTGGTCCGAAAGGGTTAATCGACTATGGCTACACCTTC.

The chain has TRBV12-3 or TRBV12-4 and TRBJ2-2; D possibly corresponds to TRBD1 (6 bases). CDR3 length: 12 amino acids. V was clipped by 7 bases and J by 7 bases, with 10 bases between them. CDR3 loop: CASKRDNGELFF. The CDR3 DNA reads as TGTGCCAGCAAACGGGACAACGGGGAGCTGTTTTTT.

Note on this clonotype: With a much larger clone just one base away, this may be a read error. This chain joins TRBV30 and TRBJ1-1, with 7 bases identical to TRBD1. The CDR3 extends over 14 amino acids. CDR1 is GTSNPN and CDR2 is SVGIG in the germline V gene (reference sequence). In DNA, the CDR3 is TGTGCCTGGAGTGTCGACAGGGTTCGAACTGAAGCTTCCTTT. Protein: CAWSVDRVRTEASF.

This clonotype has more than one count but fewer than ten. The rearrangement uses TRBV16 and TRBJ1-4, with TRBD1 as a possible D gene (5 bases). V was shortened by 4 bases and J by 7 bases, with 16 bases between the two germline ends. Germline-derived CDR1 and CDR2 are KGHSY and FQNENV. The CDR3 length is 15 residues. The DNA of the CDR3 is TGTGCCAGCAGCCCCCGGACATCCCGGGGTGAAAAACTGTTTTTT. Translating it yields CASSPRTSRGEKLFF. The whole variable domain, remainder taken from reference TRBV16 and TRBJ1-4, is GEEVAQTPKHLVRGEGQKAKLYCAPIKGHSYVFWYQQVLKNEFKFLISFQNENVFDETGMPKERFSAKCLPNSPCSLEIQATKLEDSAVYFCASSPRTSRGEKLFFGSGTQLSVL.

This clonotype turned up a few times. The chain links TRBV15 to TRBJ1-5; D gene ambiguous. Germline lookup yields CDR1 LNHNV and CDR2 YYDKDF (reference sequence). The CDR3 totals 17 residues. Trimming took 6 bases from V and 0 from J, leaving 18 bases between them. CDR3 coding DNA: TGTGCCACCAGTCTCAAGAATTCGGCATATAGCAATCAGCCCCAGCATTTT. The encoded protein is CATSLKNSAYSNQPQHF.

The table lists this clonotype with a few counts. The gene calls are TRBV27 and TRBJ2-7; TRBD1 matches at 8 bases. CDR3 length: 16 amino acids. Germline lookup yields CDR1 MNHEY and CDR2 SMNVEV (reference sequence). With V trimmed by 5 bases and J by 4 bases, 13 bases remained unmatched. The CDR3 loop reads CASSPTSGTGRYEQYF. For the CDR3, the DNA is TGTGCCAGCAGTCCCACCTCCGGGACAGGAAGGTACGAGCAGTACTTC.

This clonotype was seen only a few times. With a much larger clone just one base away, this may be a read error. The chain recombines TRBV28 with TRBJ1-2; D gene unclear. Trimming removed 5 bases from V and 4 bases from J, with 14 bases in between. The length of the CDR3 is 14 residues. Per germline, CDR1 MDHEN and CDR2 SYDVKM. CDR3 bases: TGTGCCAGCAGTCCGAGCGGTTGGCGCTATGGCTACACCTTC. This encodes CASSPSGWRYGYTF.

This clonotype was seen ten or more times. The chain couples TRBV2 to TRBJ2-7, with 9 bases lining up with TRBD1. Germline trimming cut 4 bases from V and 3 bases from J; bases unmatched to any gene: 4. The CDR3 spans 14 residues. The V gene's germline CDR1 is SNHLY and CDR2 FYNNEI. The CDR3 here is CASSGTTGGYEQYF. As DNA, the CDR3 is TGTGCCAGCAGTGGGACGACAGGGGGCTACGAGCAGTACTTC.

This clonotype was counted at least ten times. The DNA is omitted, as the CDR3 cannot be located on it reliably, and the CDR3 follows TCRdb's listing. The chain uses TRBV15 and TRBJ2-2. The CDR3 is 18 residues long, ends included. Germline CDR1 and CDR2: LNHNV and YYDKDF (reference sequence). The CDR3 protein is CATSRDPTVAGQSGELFF.

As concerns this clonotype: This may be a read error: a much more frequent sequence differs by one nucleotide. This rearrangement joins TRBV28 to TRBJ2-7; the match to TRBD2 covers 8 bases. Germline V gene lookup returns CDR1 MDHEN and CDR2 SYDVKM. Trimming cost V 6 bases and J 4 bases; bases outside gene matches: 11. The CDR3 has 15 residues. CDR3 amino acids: CASRDPAGAEYEQYF. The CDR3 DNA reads TGTGCCAGCAGGGACCCAGCGGGAGCCGAATACGAGCAGTACTTC.

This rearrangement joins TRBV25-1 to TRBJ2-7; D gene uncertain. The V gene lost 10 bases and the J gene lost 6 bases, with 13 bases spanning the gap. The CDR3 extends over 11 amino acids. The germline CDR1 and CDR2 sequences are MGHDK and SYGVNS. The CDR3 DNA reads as TGTGCCATCCCGGCCGGAACCGAGCAGTACTTC. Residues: CAIPAGTEQYF.

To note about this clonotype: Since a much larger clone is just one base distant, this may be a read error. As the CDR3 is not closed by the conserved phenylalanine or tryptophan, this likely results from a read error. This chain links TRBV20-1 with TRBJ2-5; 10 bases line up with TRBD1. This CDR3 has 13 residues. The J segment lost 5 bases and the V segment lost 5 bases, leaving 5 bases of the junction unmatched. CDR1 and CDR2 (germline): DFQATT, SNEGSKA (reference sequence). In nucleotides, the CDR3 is TGCAGTGCTCCGGGACAGGGGTTGGAGACCCAGTACCTC. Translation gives CSAPGQGLETQYL.

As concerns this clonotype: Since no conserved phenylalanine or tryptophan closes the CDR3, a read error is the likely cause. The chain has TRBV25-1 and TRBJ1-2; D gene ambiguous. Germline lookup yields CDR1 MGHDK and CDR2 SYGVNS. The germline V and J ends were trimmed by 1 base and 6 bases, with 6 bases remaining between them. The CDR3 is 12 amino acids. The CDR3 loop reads CASSEFEDGYTI. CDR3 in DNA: TGTGCCAGCAGTGAATTTGAGGATGGCTACACCATC.